One and the same sample provided the 2 T cell receptor beta chains below, sequenced in a study of T-cell memory formation after mild COVID-19. Using its own MiXCR run on the 5' RACE reads, TCRdb lists one record per CDR3 protein. The sample contains roughly 600,000 distinct CDR3 sequences, under 20% of which appear only once. Sequences were obtained from PBMCs or a T cell subset sorted from them (not recorded which). These receptors all come from an adult woman who had mild COVID-19 (a few samples of this study predate the infection). Cell type and time point are not known.

This clonotype was picked up many times. The chain combines TRBV27 with TRBJ2-3; D gene uncertain. The length of the CDR3 is 14 residues. Trimming cost V 2 bases and J 2 bases, with 8 bases left between them. Germline loops: CDR1 MNHEY, CDR2 SMNVEV (reference sequence). The CDR3 nucleotides are TGTGCCAGCAGTTTAACCAGGCTCACAGATACGCAGTATTTT. Protein sequence: CASSLTRLTDTQYF.

The J gene is TRBJ2-3, the V gene TRBV20-1; 12 bases fit TRBD2. This CDR3 is 14 amino acids long. Per the germline V gene, CDR1 is DFQATT and CDR2 is SNEGSKA (reference sequence). The trim removed 6 bases at V and 3 bases at J, leaving 4 bases unmatched. CDR3 DNA sequence: TGCAGTGCACCGACTAGCGGGGGTACAGATACGCAGTATTTT. Its translation: CSAPTSGGTDTQYF.